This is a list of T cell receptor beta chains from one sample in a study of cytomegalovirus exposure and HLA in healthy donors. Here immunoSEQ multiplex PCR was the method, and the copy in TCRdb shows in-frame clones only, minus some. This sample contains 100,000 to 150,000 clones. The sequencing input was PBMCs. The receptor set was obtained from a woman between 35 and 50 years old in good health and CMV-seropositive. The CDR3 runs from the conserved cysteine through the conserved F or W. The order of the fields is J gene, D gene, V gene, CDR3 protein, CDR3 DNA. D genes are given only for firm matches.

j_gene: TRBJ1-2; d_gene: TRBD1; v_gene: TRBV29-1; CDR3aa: CSPGQVDGYTF; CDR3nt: TGCAGCCCCGGACAGGTGGATGGCTACACCTTC
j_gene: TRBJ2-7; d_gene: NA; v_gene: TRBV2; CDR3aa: CASSYDYYEQYF; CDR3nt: TGTGCCAGCAGCTATGACTACTACGAGCAGTACTTC
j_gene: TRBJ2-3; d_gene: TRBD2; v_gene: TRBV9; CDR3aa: CASSVGSSGGTDTQYF; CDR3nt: TGTGCCAGCAGCGTCGGATCTAGCGGAGGGACAGATACGCAGTATTTT
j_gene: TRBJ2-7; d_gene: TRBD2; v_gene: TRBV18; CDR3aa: CASSPSGRVYEQYF; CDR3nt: TGTGCCAGCTCACCGAGCGGGAGGGTCTACGAGCAGTACTTC
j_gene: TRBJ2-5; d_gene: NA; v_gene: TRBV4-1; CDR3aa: CASSQDGMGARETQYF; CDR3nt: TGCGCCAGCAGCCAAGATGGGATGGGAGCTAGGGAGACCCAGTACTTC
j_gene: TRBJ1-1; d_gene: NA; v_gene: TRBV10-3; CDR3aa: CAIRGQRGTEAFF; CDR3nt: TGTGCCATCAGAGGACAGAGAGGCACTGAAGCTTTCTTT
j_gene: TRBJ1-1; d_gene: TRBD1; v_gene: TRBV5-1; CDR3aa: CASSHGTANTEAFF; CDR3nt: TGCGCCAGCAGCCACGGGACAGCGAACACTGAAGCTTTCTTT
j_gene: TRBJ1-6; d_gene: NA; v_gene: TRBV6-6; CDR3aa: CASSYSAAGSPLHF; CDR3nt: TGTGCCAGCAGTTACTCGGCTGCTGGTTCACCCCTCCACTTT
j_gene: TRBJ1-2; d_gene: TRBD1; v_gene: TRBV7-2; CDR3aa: CASSLTGTVNYGYTF; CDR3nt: TGTGCCAGCAGCTTGACGGGGACAGTGAACTATGGCTACACCTTC
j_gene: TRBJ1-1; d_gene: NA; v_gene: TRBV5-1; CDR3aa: CASSLWGGTEAFF; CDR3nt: TGCGCCAGCAGCTTGTGGGGAGGCACTGAAGCTTTCTTT
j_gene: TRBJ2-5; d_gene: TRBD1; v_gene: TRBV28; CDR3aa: CASSSHRGKETQYF; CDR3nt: TGTGCCAGCAGTTCGCACAGGGGTAAGGAGACCCAGTACTTC
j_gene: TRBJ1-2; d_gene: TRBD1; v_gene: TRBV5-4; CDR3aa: CASSLRGQGAGTF; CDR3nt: TGTGCCAGCAGCTTGCGGGGACAGGGGGCGGGCACCTTC
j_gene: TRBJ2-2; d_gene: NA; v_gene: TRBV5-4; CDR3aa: CASSGTYKDRELFF; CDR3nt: TGTGCCAGCAGCGGAACATACAAAGACAGGGAGCTGTTTTTT
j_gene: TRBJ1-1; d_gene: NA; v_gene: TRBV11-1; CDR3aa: CASRPWQMNTEAFF; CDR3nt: TGTGCCAGCAGGCCGTGGCAGATGAACACTGAAGCTTTCTTT
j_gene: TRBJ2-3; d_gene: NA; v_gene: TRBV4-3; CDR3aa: CASSLIGGAADTQYF; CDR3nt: TGCGCCAGCAGCCTCATAGGGGGGGCGGCAGATACGCAGTATTTT
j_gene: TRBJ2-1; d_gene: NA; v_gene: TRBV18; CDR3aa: CASSPRQGNNEQFF; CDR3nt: TGTGCCAGCTCACCACGGCAGGGGAACAATGAGCAGTTCTTC
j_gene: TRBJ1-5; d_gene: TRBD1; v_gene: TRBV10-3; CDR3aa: CAISERTGGNQPQHF; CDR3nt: TGTGCCATCAGTGAAAGGACAGGGGGTAATCAGCCCCAGCATTTT
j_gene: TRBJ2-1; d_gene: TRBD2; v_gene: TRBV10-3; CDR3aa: CAISAGSAGEDNEQFF; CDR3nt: TGTGCCATCAGTGCAGGGTCTGCGGGAGAGGACAATGAGCAGTTCTTC
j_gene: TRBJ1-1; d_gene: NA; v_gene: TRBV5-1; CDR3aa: CASSSSRGDATKAFF; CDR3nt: TGCGCCAGCAGCTCCTCTCGCGGGGACGCCACTAAAGCTTTCTTT
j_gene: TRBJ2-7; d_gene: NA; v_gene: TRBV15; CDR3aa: CATSREGLGTYEQYF; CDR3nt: TGTGCCACCAGCAGAGAGGGACTGGGAACCTACGAGCAGTACTTC
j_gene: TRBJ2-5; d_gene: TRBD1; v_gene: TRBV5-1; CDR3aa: CASSPGTVQETQYF; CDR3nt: TGCGCCAGCAGCCCCGGGACAGTGCAAGAGACCCAGTACTTC
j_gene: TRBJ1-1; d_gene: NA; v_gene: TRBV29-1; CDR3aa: CSAEGGRYTEAFF; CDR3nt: TGCAGCGCCGAGGGGGGGCGATACACTGAAGCTTTCTTT
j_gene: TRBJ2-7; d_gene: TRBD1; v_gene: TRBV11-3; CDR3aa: CASSLGSGQGVNEQYF; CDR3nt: TGTGCCAGCAGCTTAGGATCGGGACAGGGTGTCAACGAGCAGTACTTC
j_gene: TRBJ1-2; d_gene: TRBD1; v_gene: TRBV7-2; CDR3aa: CASSPRGMNTF; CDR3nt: TGTGCCAGCAGTCCCAGGGGGATGAACACCTTC
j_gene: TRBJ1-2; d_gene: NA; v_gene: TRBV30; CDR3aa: CAWSVGEDGYTF; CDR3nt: TGTGCCTGGAGTGTAGGAGAGGATGGCTACACCTTC
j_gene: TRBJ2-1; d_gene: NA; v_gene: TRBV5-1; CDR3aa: CASSLEGVNEQFF; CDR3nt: TGCGCCAGCAGCTTGGAGGGGGTTAATGAGCAGTTCTTC
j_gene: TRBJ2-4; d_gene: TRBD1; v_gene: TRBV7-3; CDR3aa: CASSFWEGGEENIQYF; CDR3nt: TGTGCCAGCAGCTTTTGGGAAGGGGGCGAGGAAAACATTCAGTACTTC
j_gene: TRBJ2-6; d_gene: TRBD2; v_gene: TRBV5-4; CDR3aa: CASSPGLAPNSGANVLTF; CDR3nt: TGTGCCAGCAGCCCGGGACTAGCCCCGAATTCTGGGGCCAACGTCCTGACTTTC
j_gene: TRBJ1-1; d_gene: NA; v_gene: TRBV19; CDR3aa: CASSFEGPPMNTEAFF; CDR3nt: TGTGCCAGTAGTTTCGAGGGTCCTCCCATGAACACTGAAGCTTTCTTT
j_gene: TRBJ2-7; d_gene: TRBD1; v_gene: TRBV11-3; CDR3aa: CASSLGSGQGVNEQYF; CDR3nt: TGTGCCAGCAGCTTAGGATCGGGACAGGGTGTCAACGAGCAGTACTTC
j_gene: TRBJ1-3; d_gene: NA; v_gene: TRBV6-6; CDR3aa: CASSQEANTIYF; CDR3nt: TGTGCCAGCTCTCAGGAGGCAAACACCATATATTTT
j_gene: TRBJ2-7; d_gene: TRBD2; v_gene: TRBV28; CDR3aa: CASSSPTSGSYYEQYF; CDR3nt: TGTGCCAGCAGTTCTCCGACTAGCGGGAGCTACTACGAGCAGTACTTC
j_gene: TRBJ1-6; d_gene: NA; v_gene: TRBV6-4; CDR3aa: CASSEREESPLHF; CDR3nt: TGTGCCAGCAGTGAGAGGGAGGAATCACCCCTCCACTTT
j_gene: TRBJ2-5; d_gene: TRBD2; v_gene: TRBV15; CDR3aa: CATSSWREGKAGVETQYF; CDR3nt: TGTGCCACCAGCAGTTGGAGAGAAGGAAAAGCGGGAGTAGAGACCCAGTACTTC
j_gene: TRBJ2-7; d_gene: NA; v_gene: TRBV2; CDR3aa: CASFRLSPYEQYF; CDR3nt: TGTGCCAGCTTTAGACTGTCCCCCTACGAGCAGTACTTC